Here is one T cell receptor beta chain with its context. What it recognizes is unknown. Only in-frame clones appear in the TCRdb table, and some are missing; sequencing was by immunoSEQ multiplex PCR. Of tens of thousands of clones in the sample, around 94% are singletons; the top ten hold 9.6%. V was pared by 4 bases and J by 8 bases, with 8 bases of the junction left unmatched. Germline CDR1 SGDLS, CDR2 YYNGEE. The CDR3 totals 15 residues. Collection of blood occurred at baseline, at cycle 4 day 1, and at cycle 7 day 1. The data were obtained in a study of OX40 agonist ivuxolimab in advanced cancers. Study-wide background: The group had a mean age of around 60 years, ranged from roughly 23 to 85, and was 80% to 90% male. Two cutaneous melanoma patients and one hepatocellular carcinoma patient, three in all, had partial responses. Study-level findings and limits: On average, CD8+ T cells showed a greater number of expanded clones than CD4+.

Sequenced material: CD4+ or CD8+ T cells sorted from blood, taken in a trial of the OX40 agonist ivuxolimab. V gene TRBV9 combines with J gene TRBJ1-6; 8 bases fit TRBD1. The clonotype was recovered from an adult with an advanced solid tumor such as melanoma, head and neck, liver or kidney cancer. CDR3 in DNA: TGTGCCAGCAGCCTCTACAGGGGGTTGGATTCACCCCTCCACTTT. Translating gives CASSLYRGLDSPLHF.